A single sample is the source of the 13 T cell receptor beta chains below, sequenced in a study of identical twins. TCRdb re-called the 5' RACE reads through MiXCR, storing one row per CDR3 protein. The repertoire consists of about 18,000 distinct CDR3 sequences, with just under 70% occurring once and the leading ten covering 5.5% to 7%. The sample consisted of memory (CD45RO+) T cells sorted from blood. The receptor set was obtained from a woman aged 18-30 years in good health. This table probably holds off-target reads from a library built for another chain.

In DNA form, the CDR3 reads TGTGCCAGCAGCAGCCACGGAGGGGGGTTTGGAAACACCATATATTTT. Its protein product is CASSSHGGGFGNTIYF. The gene calls are TRBV3-1 and TRBJ1-3; TRBD1 might be the D (6 bases). The CDR3 is 16 residues long. Germline V lookup: CDR1 LGHDT, CDR2 YNNKEL (reference sequence). V shed 5 bases and J shed 3 bases, with 17 bases lying between them. Combining the CDR3 with reference TRBV3-1 and TRBJ1-3 gives the whole variable domain DTAVSQTPKYLVTQMGNDKSIKCEQNLGHDTMYWYKQDSKKFLKIMFSYNNKELIINETVPNRFSPKSPDKAHLNLHINSLELGDSAVYFCASSSHGGGFGNTIYFGEGSWLTVV.

The chain has TRBV13 and TRBJ2-7, with 8 bases aligning to TRBD1. V gave up 1 base and J gave up 2 bases; unmatched junction bases: 4. The CDR3 is 15 residues long. Germline V gene sequence: CDR1 PRHDT, CDR2 FYEKMQ (reference sequence). Here the CDR3 DNA reads TGTGCCAGCAGCTTAGACGGCAGGGGGCCCTACGAGCAGTACTTC. It codes for CASSLDGRGPYEQYF.

This chain uses TRBV19 with TRBJ1-5; 11 bases are a match to TRBD1. Germline V gives CDR1 LNHDA, CDR2 SQIVND (reference sequence). After removal of 6 bases from V and 4 bases from J, the junction contained 5 bases not matched to a gene. The CDR3 runs 15 residues. The CDR3 spells CASRTGQGGNQPQHF. The CDR3 DNA reads as TGTGCCAGTAGAACGGGACAGGGGGGAAATCAGCCCCAGCATTTT.

The J gene is TRBJ2-7, the V gene TRBV25-1; TRBD1 might be the D (5 bases). CDR1 is MGHDK and CDR2 is SYGVNS in the germline V gene. This CDR3 comprises 13 residues. The ends were cut back, 4 bases at V and 5 bases at J, with 12 bases in the middle. CDR3 region: CASSVAGIHEQYF. DNA for the CDR3: TGTGCCAGCAGTGTGGCAGGGATCCACGAGCAGTACTTC.

V usage is TRBV7-9 and J usage is TRBJ2-1, with 11 bases that match TRBD2. The CDR3 is 17 residues long. The junction had 7 bases not matched to a gene; V was cut back by 2 bases and J by 4 bases. Germline V gives CDR1 SEHNR, CDR2 FQNEAQ (reference sequence). The DNA of the CDR3 is TGTGCCAGCAGCTTATCTCAGGGACTAGCGGCTTACAATGAGCAGTTCTTC. Translated: CASSLSQGLAAYNEQFF.

For the CDR3, the DNA is TGTGCCAGCAGTAGGGACAGCTCGTACCAAGAGACCCAGTACTTC. Translation: CASSRDSSYQETQYF. The V gene is TRBV6-7, the J gene TRBJ2-5, with TRBD1 matching over 7 bases. TRBV6-7 is known as an ORF, though its function is uncertain. There are 15 residues in the CDR3. Unmatched junction bases numbered 6, after V lost 5 bases and J lost 0 bases.

The sample holds a few counts of this clonotype. The chain carries TRBV7-2 and TRBJ2-3, with D possibly matching TRBD2 (5 bases). Per the germline V gene, CDR1 is SGHTA and CDR2 is FQGNSA. CDR3 length: 16 amino acids. Trimming took off 3 bases at V and 0 bases at J, with 13 bases between the two ends. The CDR3 region has the DNA TGTGCCAGCAGCTTTAGTACGGGATTTAGCACAGATACGCAGTATTTT. Protein sequence: CASSFSTGFSTDTQYF. Full variable domain (rest looked up from reference TRBV7-2 and TRBJ2-3): GAGVSQSPSNKVTEKGKDVELRCDPISGHTALYWYRQSLGQGLEFLIYFQGNSAPDKSGLPSDRFSAERTGGSVSTLTIQRTQQEDSAVYLCASSFSTGFSTDTQYFGPGTRLTVL.

The chain recombines TRBV11-3 with TRBJ1-5, with a weak D call TRBD1 (5 bases). In germline, CDR1 is SGHNT, CDR2 YENEEA. The CDR3 is 14 amino acids. V shed 3 bases and J shed 6 bases, with 12 bases lying between them. The CDR3 reads CASSFRVRGQPQHF. The CDR3 bases are TGTGCCAGCAGCTTCAGGGTCCGGGGTCAGCCCCAGCATTTT.

This clonotype turned up a few times. The chain carries TRBV5-1 and TRBJ2-1; perhaps TRBD2 as D (6 bases). CDR3 length: 15 residues. V lost 4 bases and J 7 bases, leaving 18 bases between the germline ends. Germline V gives CDR1 SGHRS, CDR2 YFSETQ. CDR3 coding DNA: TGCGCCAGCAGCCTTGGGAATAGGAGGGGAAATGAGCAGTTCTTC. As protein: CASSLGNRRGNEQFF.

As for this clonotype: The junction shows a germline mismatch at one end, possibly a read error. This chain links TRBV6-5 with TRBJ2-3; D is possibly TRBD1 (6 bases). CDR1 MNHEY and CDR2 SVGAGI come from the germline V gene. This CDR3 region has 14 residues. The CDR3 sequence: CASSYFGGTDKQYF. The CDR3, as DNA: TGTGCCAGCAGTTACTTTGGGGGCACAGATAAGCAGTATTTT.

V usage is TRBV11-1 and J usage is TRBJ2-3; D remains unclear. Trimming removed 1 base at V and 0 bases at J, with 8 bases between. The CDR3 is 15 amino acids. CDR1 is SGHAT, CDR2 FQDESV, per germline (reference sequence). CDR3 sequence (DNA): TGTGCCAGCAGCTTAGGGAGAGTTAGCACAGATACGCAGTATTTT. Its translation: CASSLGRVSTDTQYF.

The V and J genes are TRBV7-2 and TRBJ2-3, with TRBD2 matching over 9 bases. The CDR3 is 16 residues long. Germline V gene sequence: CDR1 SGHTA, CDR2 FQGNSA. Germline trimming cut 1 base from V and 3 bases from J; bases unmatched to any gene: 5. The CDR3 is CASSLDGAGGTDTQYF. The DNA of the CDR3 is TGTGCCAGCAGCTTAGATGGGGCGGGAGGGACAGATACGCAGTATTTT.

The chain employs TRBV20-1 and TRBJ2-1; 7 nucleotides align to TRBD2. Germline V gives CDR1 DFQATT, CDR2 SNEGSKA (reference sequence). The V and J ends lost 3 bases and 7 bases, in that order; junction bases with no gene match: 15. The CDR3 totals 16 residues. The CDR3, as DNA: TGCAGTGCTAGGGGGTTCTTGGCGGGAGCGCGGAATGAGCAGTTCTTC. Translation gives CSARGFLAGARNEQFF.